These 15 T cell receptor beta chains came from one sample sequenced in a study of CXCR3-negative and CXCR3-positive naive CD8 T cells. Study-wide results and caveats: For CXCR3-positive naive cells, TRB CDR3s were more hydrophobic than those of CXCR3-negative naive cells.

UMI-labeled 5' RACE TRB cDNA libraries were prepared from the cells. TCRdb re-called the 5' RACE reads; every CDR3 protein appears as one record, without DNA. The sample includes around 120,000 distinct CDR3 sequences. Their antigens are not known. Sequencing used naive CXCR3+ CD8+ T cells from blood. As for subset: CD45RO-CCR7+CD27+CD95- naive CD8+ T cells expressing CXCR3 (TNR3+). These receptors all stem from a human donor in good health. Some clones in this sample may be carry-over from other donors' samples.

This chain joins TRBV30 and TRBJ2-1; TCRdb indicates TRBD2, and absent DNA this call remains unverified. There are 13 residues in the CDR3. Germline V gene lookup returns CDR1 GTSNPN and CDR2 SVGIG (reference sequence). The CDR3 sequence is CAWSVEGGNEQFF.

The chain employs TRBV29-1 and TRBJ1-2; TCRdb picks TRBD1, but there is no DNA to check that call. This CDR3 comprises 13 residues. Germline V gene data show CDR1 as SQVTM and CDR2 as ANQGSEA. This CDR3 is CSAKKGQDYGYTF.

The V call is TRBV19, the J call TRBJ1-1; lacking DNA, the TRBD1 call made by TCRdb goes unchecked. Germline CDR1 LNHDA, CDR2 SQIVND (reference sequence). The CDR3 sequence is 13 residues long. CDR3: CASRDNGNTEAFF.

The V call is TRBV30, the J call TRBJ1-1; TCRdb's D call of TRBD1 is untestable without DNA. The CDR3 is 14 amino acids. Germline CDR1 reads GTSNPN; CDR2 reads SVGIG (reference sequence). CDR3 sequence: CAWSPVGGTTEAFF.

The CDR3 protein is CASSPSSGLKETQYF. The V call is TRBV3-1, the J call TRBJ2-5; TCRdb returns TRBD2, unconfirmable since there is no DNA. CDR1 is LGHDT, CDR2 YNNKEL, per germline (reference sequence). CDR3 size: 15 residues.

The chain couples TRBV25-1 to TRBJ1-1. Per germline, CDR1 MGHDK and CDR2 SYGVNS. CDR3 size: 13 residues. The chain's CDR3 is CASSEGGVTEAFF.

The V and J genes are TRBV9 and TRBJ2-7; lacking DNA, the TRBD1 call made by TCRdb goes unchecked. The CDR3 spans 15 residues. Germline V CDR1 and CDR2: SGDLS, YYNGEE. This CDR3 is CASSPSGDTPYGQYF.

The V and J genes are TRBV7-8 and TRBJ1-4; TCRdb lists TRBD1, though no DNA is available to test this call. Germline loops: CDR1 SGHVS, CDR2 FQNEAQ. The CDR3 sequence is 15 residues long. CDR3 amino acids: CASSPPDRDREKLFF. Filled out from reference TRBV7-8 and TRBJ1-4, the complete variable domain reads GAGVSQSPRYKVAKRGQDVALRCDPISGHVSLFWYQQALGQGPEFLTYFQNEAQLDKSGLPSDRFFAERPEGSVSTLKIQRTQQEDSAVYLCASSPPDRDREKLFFGSGTQLSVL.

The CDR3 spells CASSLGGMTEAFF. The chain links TRBV12-3 or TRBV12-4 to TRBJ1-1. The CDR3 is made up of 13 amino acids.

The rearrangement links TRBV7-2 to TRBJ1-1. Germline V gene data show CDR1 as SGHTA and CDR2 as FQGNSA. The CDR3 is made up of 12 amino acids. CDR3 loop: CASSWGWSEAFF.

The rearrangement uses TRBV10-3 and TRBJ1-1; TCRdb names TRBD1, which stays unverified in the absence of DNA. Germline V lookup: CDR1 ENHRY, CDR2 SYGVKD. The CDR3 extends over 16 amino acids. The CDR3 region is CAISTTFRTANTEAFF.

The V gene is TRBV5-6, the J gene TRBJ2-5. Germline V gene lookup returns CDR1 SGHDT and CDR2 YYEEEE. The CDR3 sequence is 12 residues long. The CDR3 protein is CASSLRLGTQYF.

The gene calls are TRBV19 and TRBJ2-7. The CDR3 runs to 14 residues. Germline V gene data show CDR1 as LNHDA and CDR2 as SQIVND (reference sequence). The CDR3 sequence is CASSIKNGDYEQYF.

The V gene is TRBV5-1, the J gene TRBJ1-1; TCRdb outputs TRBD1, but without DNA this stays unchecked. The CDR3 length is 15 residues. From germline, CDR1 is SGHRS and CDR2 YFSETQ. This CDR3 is CASSLAPGANTEAFF.

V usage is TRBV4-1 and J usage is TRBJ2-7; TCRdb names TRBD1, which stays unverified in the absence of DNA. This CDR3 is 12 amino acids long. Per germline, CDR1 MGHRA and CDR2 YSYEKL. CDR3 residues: CASSPPLGEQYF.